The rows below give T cell receptor beta chains drawn from one sample of a study of response to subunit inactivated influenza vaccine. TCRdb independently ran MiXCR on the RT-PCR reads; one entry per CDR3 protein. This table holds more than 700,000 distinct CDR3 sequences, around 20% found once. The sample consisted of PBMCs from blood, taken 4 to 6 days after vaccination. These TCRs come from a man aged 50-59 years who received an inactivated influenza vaccine. CDR3s include the opening cysteine and the closing phenylalanine or tryptophan. A D gene is named only where the DNA matches it firmly. Only part of the rows carry a size: once, few, many, or a class if the clone is expanded.

TRBJ2-5,many,TRBV5-1,TRBD1,TGCGCCAGCAGCTCGTGGACAGGGTCCGAAGAGACCCAGTACTTC,CASSSWTGSEETQYF
TRBJ2-5,.,TRBV12-3/TRBV12-4,.,TGTGCCAGCAGTTTGGCCACAACGGGGACCCAGTACTTC,CASSLATTGTQYF
TRBJ1-2,few,TRBV27,.,TGTGCCAGCGGCATGGGTCCCTATGGCTACACCTTC,CASGMGPYGYTF
TRBJ1-3,.,TRBV7-2,TRBD1,TGTGCCAGCAGCCGCAACAGGGGTGGTGGAAACACCATATATTTT,CASSRNRGGGNTIYF
TRBJ2-5,few,TRBV24-1,TRBD2,TGTGCCACCAGTGATTCGAGCGGGAGGGCCTGGGAGACCCAGTACTTC,CATSDSSGRAWETQYF
TRBJ2-4,few,TRBV20-1,TRBD1,TGCAGTGCGCAACAGGGGGTGGCCAAAAACATTCAGTACTTC,CSAQQGVAKNIQYF
TRBJ1-1,few,TRBV24-1,.,TGTGCCACCAGTGACCACCGGAGCACTGAAGCTTTCTTT,CATSDHRSTEAFF
TRBJ2-3,many,TRBV9,.,TGTGCCAGCAGCGTAGTAGCCGGTAGCACAGATACGCAGTATTTT,CASSVVAGSTDTQYF
TRBJ1-2,few,TRBV5-1,.,TGCGCCAGCAGCTTGGCACAGGTCCGAGGCTATGGCTACACCTTC,CASSLAQVRGYGYTF
TRBJ1-2,many,TRBV24-1,TRBD1,TGTGCCACCAGTCCGGGACAGGGGATCTATGGCTACACCTTC,CATSPGQGIYGYTF
TRBJ2-2,few,TRBV6-5,TRBD2,TGTGCCAGCAGCTATGGACTAGCAAAAACCGGGGAGCTGTTTTTT,CASSYGLAKTGELFF
TRBJ2-3,.,TRBV7-8,.,TGTGCCAGCAGCTCTTTAAGGGGGGGGCAGGGTCCGCAGTATTTT,CASSSLRGGQGPQYF
TRBJ2-1,.,TRBV6-1,.,TGTGCCAGCAACCGGGACACCTCCTACAATGAGCAGTTCTTC,CASNRDTSYNEQFF
TRBJ1-1,few,TRBV7-9,.,TGTGCCAGCAGCTTAGCCAGGGTAACTGAAGCTTTCTTT,CASSLARVTEAFF
TRBJ1-6,few,TRBV4-1,.,TGCGCCAGCAGCCAAGCGGGGTTTGGGGGTTCACCCCTCCACTTT,CASSQAGFGGSPLHF
TRBJ2-1,.,TRBV4-3,.,TGCGCCAGCAGCCAAGATATCTACAATGAGCAGTTCTTC,CASSQDIYNEQFF
TRBJ2-3,.,TRBV10-2,.,TGCGCCAGCAGTGAAAAAACGGGAGTCAGAGATACGCAGTATTTT,CASSEKTGVRDTQYF
TRBJ2-7,few,TRBV7-9,.,TGTGCCAGCAGCTCTCTACGGGTGAGCGAGCAGTACTTC,CASSSLRVSEQYF
TRBJ2-1,many,TRBV29-1,.,TGCAGCGTTGAACCTTTCGCTAGCGACTCCTACAATGAGCAGTTCTTC,CSVEPFASDSYNEQFF
TRBJ2-7,.,TRBV9,TRBD1,TGTGCCAGCAGCCCCCGTTTGGGACAGGGGAACGAGCAGTACTTC,CASSPRLGQGNEQYF
TRBJ2-3,.,TRBV29-1,TRBD1,TGCAGCGTCGGGTGGGACAGGGGGCGAGCGGATACGCAGTATTTT,CSVGWDRGRADTQYF
TRBJ1-1,many,TRBV12-3/TRBV12-4,TRBD1,TGTGCCAGCAGTTTAGCGCTACAGGGGGAAGCTTTCTTT,CASSLALQGEAFF
TRBJ2-7,many,TRBV12-3/TRBV12-4,.,TGTGCCAGCAAAGCCCGAGCGTTATCTTACGAGCAGTACTTC,CASKARALSYEQYF
TRBJ1-1,.,TRBV29-1,.,TGCAGCGCCAACGGTGGGAGGACTGAAGCTTTCTTT,CSANGGRTEAFF
TRBJ2-7,many,TRBV5-1,TRBD1,TGCGCCAGCAACCCGGGACAGGGCCTCTACGAGCAGTACTTC,CASNPGQGLYEQYF
TRBJ2-1,once,TRBV7-9,TRBD2,TGTGCCAGCCTGGGACTAGCGGACTACAATGAGCAGTTCTTC,CASLGLADYNEQFF
TRBJ2-7,.,TRBV20-1,TRBD2,TGCAGTGCTGCCGGACTAGCGGGGTTTTACGAGCAGTACTTC,CSAAGLAGFYEQYF
TRBJ2-2,.,TRBV10-1,TRBD1,TGCGCCAGCAGTAGGGACAGGGTGGTTGACACCGGGGAGCTGTTTTTT,CASSRDRVVDTGELFF
TRBJ2-1,.,TRBV20-1,TRBD2,TGCAGTGCTAGCTCCGGGACTAGCGGGGTGAATGAGCAGTTCTTC,CSASSGTSGVNEQFF
TRBJ2-3,.,TRBV6-5,.,TGTGCCAGCAGTTACTCAGGACACAGCACAGATACGCAGTATTTT,CASSYSGHSTDTQYF
TRBJ2-1,.,TRBV6-1,TRBD1,TGTGCCAGCAGTGCCCCCGTCGGGACAGGGATTCATGAGCAGTTCTTC,CASSAPVGTGIHEQFF
TRBJ2-1,.,TRBV11-3,TRBD2,TGTGCCAGCAGCTCATCGGAGCGGGGTGCCTACAATGAGCAGTTCTTC,CASSSSERGAYNEQFF
TRBJ2-7,few,TRBV7-7,.,TGTGCTACCTCTATGGGGTGGGACGAGCAGTACTTC,CATSMGWDEQYF
TRBJ2-3,.,TRBV5-1,.,TGCGCCAGCAGCTTGGCCGGACCGCAGGGAGATACGCAGTATTTT,CASSLAGPQGDTQYF
TRBJ2-7,.,TRBV2,.,TGTGCCAGTTGGGGAAACGGCTACGAGCAGTACTTC,CASWGNGYEQYF
TRBJ2-7,.,TRBV11-2,.,TGTGCCAGCAGACAGGGTCCGTCCGAGCAGTACTTC,CASRQGPSEQYF
TRBJ2-1,many,TRBV7-3,TRBD2,TGTGCCAGCAGCCCCTCGGGGGGGAATGAGCAGTTCTTC,CASSPSGGNEQFF
TRBJ1-4,.,TRBV10-2,.,TGCGCCAGCAGTGACGGTGGCTTCCCAACTAATGAAAAACTGTTTTTT,CASSDGGFPTNEKLFF
TRBJ2-3,.,TRBV7-2,.,TGTGCCAGCAGCTTAGTGGCAGGCGGGGAGAGAGATACGCAGTATTTT,CASSLVAGGERDTQYF
TRBJ2-1,few,TRBV12-3/TRBV12-4,TRBD2,TGTGCCAGCAGTTCCCCCCCGGGGGTAGCGGGGGGAATACCCTTTTACAATGAGCAGTTCTTC,CASSSPPGVAGGIPFYNEQFF
TRBJ1-5,few,TRBV11-2,.,TGTGCCAGCAGCTCCGGACTCAATCAGCCCCAGCATTTT,CASSSGLNQPQHF
TRBJ2-5,.,TRBV10-2,.,TGCGCCAGCAGTGAAGAACGGGGGGCCGGCTTTGGGGAGACCCAGTACTTC,CASSEERGAGFGETQYF
TRBJ2-4,.,TRBV24-1,TRBD1,TGTGCCACCAGTCAGGGGGTAGACATTCAGTACTTC,CATSQGVDIQYF
TRBJ2-1,few,TRBV6-1,TRBD2,TGTGCCAGCAGCTCCGGGACTAGGTACAATGAGCAGTTCTTC,CASSSGTRYNEQFF
TRBJ2-3,many,TRBV7-9,.,TGTGCCAGCAGCGGAGGGACTCCGTCGGATACGCAGTATTTT,CASSGGTPSDTQYF
TRBJ2-3,few,TRBV6-5,.,TGTGCCAGCAGTTCCCTTTGGCAGGGCGGGGAGGATACGCAGTATTTT,CASSSLWQGGEDTQYF
TRBJ2-3,few,TRBV10-1,.,TGCGCCAGCAGTGACCCTTCCAGGGGATATACGCAGTATTTT,CASSDPSRGYTQYF
TRBJ1-1,few,TRBV6-5,.,TGTGCCAGCAGTTACTCCCCGACAGCCCGGATGAACACTGAAGCTTTCTTT,CASSYSPTARMNTEAFF
TRBJ2-3,few,TRBV27,TRBD1,TGTGCCAGCGGGACAGGGTTAGTCCTATGGGGCACAGATACGCAGTATTTT,CASGTGLVLWGTDTQYF
TRBJ2-7,.,TRBV30,.,TGTGCCTGGAGCCTTAGGGGCGAGCAGTACTTC,CAWSLRGEQYF
TRBJ2-5,.,TRBV20-1,.,TGCAGTGCTGCTGAAGGGTCCCTCGGAACCCAGTACTTC,CSAAEGSLGTQYF